A selection of T cell receptor beta chains follows, all from one sample in a study of shared clonotypes between healthy human individuals. Here immunoSEQ multiplex PCR was the method, and the copy in TCRdb shows in-frame clones only, minus some. The repertoire holds about 1.5 million clones, with around 98% as singletons. The specimen was naive CD4+ T cells sorted from blood. These receptors were obtained from a man aged 25-40 years in good health. The CDR3 runs from the conserved cysteine through the conserved F or W.

V: TRBV25-1
J: TRBJ1-4
CDR3: CASSRIPGRGDEKLFF

V: TRBV2
J: TRBJ2-7
CDR3: CASTRGGGPYEQYF

V: TRBV7-9
J: TRBJ2-6
CDR3: CASSSDRTGANVLTF

V: TRBV19
J: TRBJ2-1
CDR3: CASSKSWGFSSYNEQFF

V: TRBV7-2
J: TRBJ2-1
CDR3: CASSPPIGWGHYSEQFF

V: TRBV23-1
J: TRBJ2-2
CDR3: CASRVPDRYTGELFF

V: TRBV7-2
J: TRBJ2-5
CDR3: CASSLDRRRETQYF

V: TRBV7-9
J: TRBJ2-2
CDR3: CASRVGGPNTGELFF

V: TRBV5-5
J: TRBJ2-3
CDR3: CASSLRTGDSTDTQYF

V: TRBV4-1
J: TRBJ1-4
CDR3: CASSQRAGGDEKLFF

V: TRBV5-1
J: TRBJ2-2
CDR3: CASSLLAGAGELFF

V: TRBV7-9
J: TRBJ2-7
CDR3: CASSLWAGLAVSYEQYF

V: TRBV2
J: TRBJ2-3
CDR3: CASSPSATDTQYF

V: TRBV20-1
J: TRBJ1-1
CDR3: CSVKRGQAFF

V: TRBV5-1
J: TRBJ2-7
CDR3: CASSLEDSYEQYF

V: TRBV5-4
J: TRBJ2-3
CDR3: CASSLAGGKGGTDTQYF

V: TRBV18
J: TRBJ2-2
CDR3: CASSSLGSGSNTGELFF

V: TRBV5-1
J: TRBJ1-1
CDR3: CASRGREEGEAFF

V: TRBV27
J: TRBJ2-7
CDR3: CASSPYQPGQSYEQYF

V: TRBV5-4
J: TRBJ2-5
CDR3: CASSLGGRPGGRETQYF

V: TRBV5-1
J: TRBJ2-1
CDR3: CASSLSTSPGYNEQFF

V: TRBV18
J: TRBJ1-4
CDR3: CASSLGTGGSEKLFF

V: TRBV10-2
J: TRBJ1-2
CDR3: CASSEGEGYTF

V: TRBV9
J: TRBJ2-1
CDR3: CASSVLDTGLGLTEQFF

V: TRBV7-9
J: TRBJ2-1
CDR3: CASSQPPGTGDYNEQFF

V: TRBV5-1
J: TRBJ2-3
CDR3: CASSPGLATDTQYF

V: TRBV28
J: TRBJ1-1
CDR3: CASSPVGQGSFF

V: TRBV5-6
J: TRBJ2-7
CDR3: CASSLRSTGRITYEQYF

V: TRBV2
J: TRBJ2-7
CDR3: CASSRDYEQYF

V: TRBV7-9
J: TRBJ1-5
CDR3: CASSLVQGSRNQPQHF

V: TRBV11-2
J: TRBJ2-2
CDR3: CASSPVRGYTGELFF

V: TRBV11-2
J: TRBJ2-1
CDR3: CASSLDLQGYNEQFF

V: TRBV7-8
J: TRBJ1-2
CDR3: CASSSGQEGYTF

V: TRBV27
J: TRBJ2-7
CDR3: CASRPGTRNYEQYF

V: TRBV10-3
J: TRBJ2-3
CDR3: CAISSPVADTQYF

V: TRBV18
J: TRBJ2-3
CDR3: CASSPNSADTQYF

V: TRBV5-1
J: TRBJ2-7
CDR3: CASSWTIAGGNSYEQYF

V: TRBV18
J: TRBJ2-7
CDR3: CASSPGGQAYEQYF

V: TRBV9
J: TRBJ1-2
CDR3: CASSGIGYGYTF

V: TRBV20-1
J: TRBJ2-7
CDR3: CSARLGEQYF

V: TRBV19
J: TRBJ1-5
CDR3: CASSITLDSQPQHF

V: TRBV28
J: TRBJ2-1
CDR3: CASSLGLAGYNEQFF

V: TRBV14
J: TRBJ2-7
CDR3: CASSRGPGVPYEQYF

V: TRBV14
J: TRBJ1-1
CDR3: CASSLQRQTEAFF

V: TRBV30
J: TRBJ1-2
CDR3: CAWSIGVDYGYTF

V: TRBV2
J: TRBJ1-5
CDR3: CATKDRASNQPQHF

V: TRBV11-2
J: TRBJ2-5
CDR3: CASSSPRGRRSQETQYF

V: TRBV18
J: TRBJ2-7
CDR3: CASSPRAGGFYEQYF

V: TRBV6-5
J: TRBJ2-7
CDR3: CASSYSPRYEQYF

V: TRBV7-6
J: TRBJ2-7
CDR3: CASSLGLTTYEQYF